A single sample is the source of the 25 T cell receptor beta chains below, sequenced in a study of cytomegalovirus exposure and HLA in healthy donors. The PCR employed 60 Vbeta primers together with 13 Jbeta primers. Measured with immunoSEQ multiplex PCR; TCRdb has only the in-frame clones, and not every one. The sample consists of about 210,000 clones, nearly 80% of them appearing once. Sequenced material: PBMCs. All receptors come from a male donor in good health and CMV-seronegative.

This CDR3 is CASRDRGLYTEAFF. CDR3 bases: TGTGCCAGCAGAGACAGGGGGCTGTACACTGAAGCTTTCTTT. The chain recombines TRBV6-5 with TRBJ1-1; TRBD1 matches at 10 bases. Germline CDR1 and CDR2: MNHEY and SVGAGI. The junction had 4 bases not matched to a gene; V was cut back by 6 bases and J by 3 bases. This CDR3 is built from 14 residues.

This sequence joins TRBV5-1 and TRBJ2-3, with TRBD1 as a possible D gene (5 bases). Germline loops: CDR1 SGHRS, CDR2 YFSETQ. The CDR3 covers 16 residues. V was trimmed by 4 bases and J by 1 base, leaving 16 bases between them. The CDR3 bases are TGCGCCAGCAGCGGAAGTCCAGGGTCGGGCACAGATACGCAGTATTTT. Translating gives CASSGSPGSGTDTQYF.

V usage is TRBV9 and J usage is TRBJ2-7, with D possibly being TRBD2 (5 bases). Trimming cost V 0 bases and J 2 bases, with 9 bases left between them. Germline lookup yields CDR1 SGDLS and CDR2 YYNGEE. The CDR3 contains 14 residues. The CDR3 reads CASSVDSGAYEQYF. CDR3 sequence (DNA): TGTGCCAGCAGCGTAGACAGCGGCGCCTACGAGCAGTACTTC.

This CDR3 reads CASSSRTGVNTEAFF. The CDR3, as DNA: TGCGCCAGCAGCTCCCGGACAGGGGTTAACACTGAAGCTTTCTTT. J is TRBJ1-1 and V is TRBV5-1, with TRBD1 matching over 9 bases. J was trimmed by 2 bases and V by 3 bases; bases with no gene match: 5. This CDR3 contains 15 residues. Germline lookup yields CDR1 SGHRS and CDR2 YFSETQ.

The V gene is TRBV5-1, the J gene TRBJ2-5, with TRBD2 as a possible D gene (5 bases). This CDR3 contains 13 residues. Trimming shortened V by 0 bases and J by 5 bases, and 8 bases separated the two germline ends. The germline V gene has CDR1 SGHRS and CDR2 YFSETQ. The CDR3 loop reads CASSLVAWETQYF. Written as DNA, the CDR3 is TGCGCCAGCAGCTTGGTAGCGTGGGAGACCCAGTACTTC.

The chain links TRBV15 to TRBJ2-3; the match to TRBD1 covers 8 bases. CDR1 and CDR2 from the germline V gene are LNHNV and YYDKDF (reference sequence). The CDR3 extends over 15 amino acids. Trimming removed 4 bases from V and 3 bases from J; junction bases left unmatched: 6. CDR3 amino acids: CATSKGQGVTDTQYF. As DNA, the CDR3 is TGTGCCACCAGCAAAGGACAGGGTGTAACAGATACGCAGTATTTT.

The genes are TRBV5-4 and TRBJ2-1; 11 bases fit TRBD2. The CDR3 is 17 residues long. With 4 bases clipped from V and 3 bases from J, the junction kept 9 bases outside the gene matches. Germline loops: CDR1 SGHNT, CDR2 YYREEE (reference sequence). The CDR3 loop reads CASSHSGGALDYNEQFF. The CDR3 DNA is TGTGCCAGCAGCCATAGCGGGGGGGCGTTGGACTACAATGAGCAGTTCTTC.

The V and J genes are TRBV5-6 and TRBJ2-7, with 9 bases matching TRBD2. Germline-derived CDR1 and CDR2 are SGHDT and YYEEEE. V shed 4 bases, J shed 7 bases, and the junction held 9 bases outside the gene matches. CDR3 length equals 14 residues. The DNA of the CDR3 is TGTGCCAGCAGCCCTAATACGGCGGGAGGGGAGCAGTACTTC. This codes for CASSPNTAGGEQYF.

The table lists this clone with a few counts. V usage is TRBV4-2 and J usage is TRBJ2-5; TRBD1 aligns across 8 bases. V dropped 2 bases and J dropped 0; count of bases not matched to a gene: 5. CDR3 length equals 16 residues. CDR1 is LGHNA, CDR2 YNFKEQ, per germline. CDR3 protein: CASSQPQGAYQETQYF. CDR3 nucleotides: TGTGCCAGCAGCCAACCCCAGGGGGCGTACCAAGAGACCCAGTACTTC.

This clone turned up a few times. The chain links TRBV6-1 to TRBJ2-5; tentatively, D is TRBD1 (6 bases). With the DNA end fitting TRBJ2-7 better, the J assignment may be wrong. This CDR3 contains 15 residues. Germline assignment: CDR1 MNHNS and CDR2 SASEGT. The CDR3 nucleotides read TGTGCCAGCAGTGTGGCTGGGGGCGACTACTACGAGCAGTACTTC. Translating it yields CASSVAGGDYYEQYF.

V usage is TRBV4-3 and J usage is TRBJ2-7, with 11 bases lining up with TRBD1. The V gene end was trimmed by 1 base and the J gene end by 5 bases; junction bases not matched to a gene: 4. Germline values: CDR1 LGHNA, CDR2 YSLEER. The CDR3 is 15 amino acids. The CDR3 loop reads CASSQGTGGFDEQYF. CDR3 sequence (DNA): TGCGCCAGCAGCCAAGGGACAGGGGGCTTCGACGAGCAGTACTTC.

This sequence joins TRBV9 and TRBJ1-2; 7 bases map to TRBD1. Losses at the gene ends were 4 bases for V and 4 bases for J; bases not matched to a gene: 16. Germline V gene sequence: CDR1 SGDLS, CDR2 YYNGEE. This CDR3 region has 17 residues. Here the CDR3 DNA reads TGTGCCAGCAGCCCCTCGGGGGACAGCCTATCTTTCTATGGCTACACCTTC. Translating gives CASSPSGDSLSFYGYTF. Using reference TRBV9 and TRBJ1-2 for the parts outside the CDR3, the full variable domain is DSGVTQTPKHLITATGQRVTLRCSPRSGDLSVYWYQQSLDQGLQFLIQYYNGEERAKGNILERFSAQQFPDLHSELNLSSLELGDSALYFCASSPSGDSLSFYGYTFGSGTRLTVV.

J is TRBJ2-5 and V is TRBV5-1; perhaps TRBD2 as D (7 bases). V was pared by 4 bases and J by 1 base, with 11 bases between. The CDR3 covers 14 residues. Germline CDR1 and CDR2: SGHRS and YFSETQ. CDR3: CASSRGGVQETQYF. The CDR3 nucleotides read TGCGCCAGCAGCCGAGGGGGGGTCCAAGAGACCCAGTACTTC.

The chain carries TRBV19 and TRBJ1-2; 9 bases line up with TRBD1. Germline loops: CDR1 LNHDA, CDR2 SQIVND (reference sequence). V was pared by 7 bases and J by 7 bases, with 7 bases of the junction left unmatched. This CDR3 region has 13 residues. The CDR3 sequence is CASTGQGSLGYTF. The CDR3 nucleotides are TGTGCCAGTACCGGACAGGGGAGTCTTGGCTACACCTTC.

Concerning this clone: Other DNA sequences in this specimen translate into the identical CDR3. CDR3 loop: CATSPGLVPSYNEQFF. CDR3 bases: TGTGCCACCAGCCCAGGACTAGTTCCCTCCTACAATGAGCAGTTCTTC. V is TRBV15 and J is TRBJ2-1; TRBD2 matches 7 bases. J lost 0 bases, V lost 5 bases, and 7 bases had no gene match. Germline V lookup: CDR1 LNHNV, CDR2 YYDKDF (reference sequence). This CDR3 region has 16 residues. Together with reference TRBV15 and TRBJ2-1, the CDR3 gives the full variable domain: DAMVIQNPRYQVTQFGKPVTLSCSQTLNHNVMYWYQQKSSQAPKLLFHYYDKDFNNEADTPDNFQSRRPNTSFCFLDIRSPGLGDTAMYLCATSPGLVPSYNEQFFGPGTRLTVL.

The J gene is TRBJ2-7, the V gene TRBV7-6; 8 nucleotides line up with TRBD1. Germline CDR1 is SGHVS and CDR2 is FNYEAQ. The CDR3 has 13 amino acids. The V gene end was trimmed by 5 bases and the J gene end by 5 bases; junction bases not matched to a gene: 5. The CDR3 region is CASSDQGAHEQYF. In nucleotides, the CDR3 is TGTGCCAGCAGCGATCAGGGGGCGCACGAGCAGTACTTC.

This clone was seen more than once but under ten times. The identical CDR3 is also encoded by other nucleotide sequences in the sample. This chain links TRBV9 with TRBJ2-3, with 7 bases matching TRBD2. Looked up from germline, CDR1 is SGDLS and CDR2 is YYNGEE. This CDR3 has 14 residues. V lost 2 bases to trimming and J lost 5 bases; unmatched junction nucleotides: 5. Here the CDR3 reads CASSVSGKLDTQYF. The CDR3 DNA is TGTGCCAGCAGCGTCAGCGGGAAATTAGATACGCAGTATTTT.

The V gene is TRBV4-3, the J gene TRBJ2-7; TRBD1 matches at 9 bases. The ends lost 4 bases at V and 0 bases at J; junction bases unmatched: 13. The CDR3 covers 18 residues. Germline V gene lookup returns CDR1 LGHNA and CDR2 YSLEER. The CDR3 DNA follows: TGCGCCAGCAGCCGAGCACATTTACAGGGGGCCTCCTCCTACGAGCAGTACTTC. The encoded protein is CASSRAHLQGASSYEQYF.

V gene TRBV13 combines with J gene TRBJ2-3; maybe TRBD1 (5 bases). V was trimmed by 4 bases and J by 4 bases, leaving 9 bases between them. The CDR3 length is 13 residues. Looked up from germline, CDR1 is PRHDT and CDR2 is FYEKMQ (reference sequence). The CDR3 nucleotides are TGTGCCAGCAGCTACCAAGGGGCAGATACGCAGTATTTT. Residues: CASSYQGADTQYF.

V and J are TRBV20-1 and TRBJ1-2; no clear D. Trimming removed 0 bases from V and 5 bases from J, with 4 bases in between. The CDR3 is made up of 11 amino acids. CDR1 and CDR2 (germline): DFQATT, SNEGSKA (reference sequence). CDR3 sequence (DNA): TGCAGTGCTAGAGATAGATATGGCTACACCTTC. It specifies CSARDRYGYTF.

J is TRBJ2-3 and V is TRBV9; D call uncertain. The V gene lost 0 bases and the J gene lost 5 bases, with 7 bases spanning the gap. The CDR3 runs to 13 residues. Germline loops: CDR1 SGDLS, CDR2 YYNGEE. CDR3 sequence reads: CASSVGSGDTQYF. The CDR3 nucleotides read TGTGCCAGCAGCGTAGGATCGGGAGATACGCAGTATTTT.

V and J are TRBV2 and TRBJ2-7; TRBD1 matches at 9 bases. This CDR3 region has 15 residues. Unmatched junction bases numbered 10, after V lost 5 bases and J lost 5 bases. The V gene's germline CDR1 is SNHLY and CDR2 FYNNEI. Written as DNA, the CDR3 is TGTGCCAGCAGTCCCCCCGGGACAGGGCCCCACGAGCAGTACTTC. It yields the protein CASSPPGTGPHEQYF. Full variable domain (missing parts from reference TRBV2 and TRBJ2-7): EPEVTQTPSHQVTQMGQEVILRCVPISNHLYFYWYRQILGQKVEFLVSFYNNEISEKSEIFDDQFSVERPDGSNFTLKIRSTKLEDSAMYFCASSPPGTGPHEQYFGPGTRLTVT.

The V and J genes are TRBV6-4 and TRBJ2-3, with 8 bases fitting TRBD2. The germline gives CDR1 MRHNA, CDR2 SNTAGT. The CDR3 spans 14 residues. With V trimmed by 3 bases and J by 4 bases, 3 bases remained unmatched. The CDR3 sequence is CASSETGLADTQYF. For the CDR3, the DNA is TGTGCCAGCAGTGAAACGGGACTAGCAGATACGCAGTATTTT.

This chain uses TRBV5-4 with TRBJ2-7, with 7 bases matching TRBD1. This CDR3 is built from 15 residues. The ends lost 3 bases at V and 1 base at J; junction bases unmatched: 7. The germline CDR1 and CDR2 sequences are SGHNT and YYREEE (reference sequence). Here the CDR3 DNA reads TGTGCCAGCAGCTCCGCCTCGACAGGGTCCTACGAGCAGTACTTC. Amino acids: CASSSASTGSYEQYF.

This clone was counted between two and nine times. J is TRBJ2-5 and V is TRBV9, with 15 nucleotides matching TRBD2. This CDR3 contains 17 residues. CDR1 and CDR2 (germline): SGDLS, YYNGEE. The V segment lost 4 bases and the J segment 1 base; nucleotides outside the gene matches: 5. CDR3 nucleotide sequence: TGTGCCAGCAGCATTCGGACTAGCGGGGGGGTCCAAGAGACCCAGTACTTC. It translates to CASSIRTSGGVQETQYF.